This T cell receptor beta chain is drawn from a study of blood T cells in healthy people across ages (dated by TCRdb to between 2015 and 2016). Some background on the complete study: In model experiments, roughly one uniquely barcoded TCR beta cDNA molecule per two T cells was captured by template switching. To track age-related changes in TCR beta repertoire diversity, the study relied on deep sequencing normalized with unique cDNA molecular identifiers. Donors were grouped into four age groups: young (average roughly 15 years), middle-aged (39), aged (around 60) and long-lived (82). Using the same blood draw, the study looked at two additional independent replicas of 1 million unique cDNA reads for two donors, one aged 18 to 30 and the other aged 80 or older. Paper-wide results and their limitations: Compared with the aged group, the long-lived group had more naive CD4+ T cells, fewer expanded clones and increased TCR diversity, a pattern suggesting age selection. Observed TCR beta diversity per million T cells fell roughly linearly with age, and a significant reduction was already apparent by age roughly 41. Bulk unsorted PBMC profiling prevented conclusive comparison of naive and antigen-experienced compartments. A strong correlation was found between observed TCR beta diversity and the percentage of naive T cells measured by flow cytometry. Estimates of total diversity based on one million sequenced T cells were regarded as lower bounds and as underestimates. Donor CMV infection status was unknown, potentially confounding age-related changes in expanded clonotypes.

The method was 5' RACE. Instrument used: Illumina HiSeq 2500. A second roughly 6 to 12 cycle PCR used a sample-barcoded 5' primer and a J-beta primer mix. A unique molecular identifier was introduced onto each TCR beta cDNA molecule by a template-switch 5' adaptor carrying 12 random nucleotides. At least 3 million CDR3-containing paired-end reads were obtained from each sample. First-strand cDNA was synthesized from all RNA with the Mint cDNA synthesis kit, primed by a TRBC-specific oligonucleotide. Following uracil-DNA glycosylase treatment, all cDNA underwent a first 18-cycle PCR with the universal primers M1SS and BC2_uni_R. The authors' analysis ran thus. For normalization, 1 million high-quality reads were randomly selected from each sample, with every read carrying a distinct molecular identifier. Instead of being binned into consensus sequences, reads with shared molecular identifiers were discarded. MiTCR, set to a Q25 quality threshold and the strictest error-elimination algorithm, was used for CDR3 identification, clonotype clustering and error correction. A nonparametric unseen species model using Euler transformation provided a lower-bound estimate of total TCR beta diversity. The public reads were quality trimmed at Q25 with fastp and then assembled into clones with MiXCR by TCRdb, keeping productive beta chains. Each CDR3 protein gets just one entry, which takes the most common genes and DNA from the rows behind it. Here the V and J calls rest on TCRdb's processing, not on the authors' analysis. Counted in this sample were around 1,000,000 distinct CDR3 sequences; about 25% of them appeared once. Of the sample, approximately 0.79% falls within the top ten clones.

The donors were roughly 39 Caucasian individuals from Russia, aged roughly 6 to 100 years, who were systemically healthy. Each donor gave ten milliliters of peripheral blood, collected into EDTA-treated Vacutainer tubes. Ficoll-Paque density-gradient centrifugation was used to isolate PBMCs, with at least 7 million per sample. Total RNA was extracted from PBMCs with Trizol reagent, with at least 5 micrograms obtained per sample. For every donor, flow cytometry on a PBMC aliquot measured the percentage of naive CD45RAhigh/CD27high T cells. Regarding this clonotype: It has no known antigen specificity. The input lacks base qualities; no much larger clone sits a single base away.

Spanning cysteine to phenylalanine, the CDR3 consists of 12 amino acids. Only the CDR3 region is kept as DNA, spanning 36 bases read in frame from base 1. The V end loses 6 bases and the J end loses 2 bases, and a stretch of 11 bases separates them. CDR1 SQVTM and CDR2 ANQGSEA are derived from the germline V gene. This same sample was also taken into another study, of T cells of mothers and their children. The second source states: The donors were nine systemically healthy Caucasian individuals, made up of three mothers and their six children. cDNA synthesis used all of the extracted RNA, with around 1.4 ug of RNA in each 15 ul reaction. In the second PCR, the M1S primer introduced both the sample barcodes and 2-4 random nucleotides. Each mother yielded over 8.5 million TCR beta CDR3 reads and each child roughly 2.9 million reads. Thymic selection shapes the output of TCR recombination in a similar way in related and unrelated pairs, and inherited differences have a minor effect. Normalized repertoire overlap was always found to be slightly, but never significantly, higher in related mother-child pairs than in unrelated mother-child pairs. No persistent microchimeric T cell clones were detected, at a sensitivity of roughly 100 clones per million clonotypes. To look for features that set related mother-child pairs apart from unrelated individuals, the researchers ran deep NGS to compare the TCR beta repertoires of mothers and children. Mothers averaged roughly 36 +/- 4 years of age and children averaged around 11 +/- 4 years. Libraries were sequenced on Illumina HiSeq 2000 with 100+100 nt paired-end reads after adapter ligation with NEBNext reagents. To prevent cross-contamination, the mother and child libraries were prepared one month apart and sequenced in separate runs. Each donor had between roughly 450,000 and 2,100,000 distinct TCR beta clonotypes identified. Naive TCR beta clonotypes were estimated from low-frequency clonotypes matched to each donor's FACS-determined naive share, without sorting.

This receptor was taken from a girl between 2 and 10 years old in good health. Specimen: blood. In this chain, TRBV29-1 is recombined with TRBJ2-7, with a tentative D gene TRBD2 over 6 matching bases. The CDR3 protein sequence reads: CSVKTGAYEQYF. The DNA reads as follows: TGCAGCGTAAAAACGGGAGCCTACGAGCAGTACTTC.